The 4 T cell receptor beta chains in this list originate from one sample, sequenced in a study of cytomegalovirus exposure and HLA in healthy donors. The primer mix had 60 Vbeta and 13 Jbeta primers. Produced via immunoSEQ multiplex PCR; TCRdb's table is partial and in-frame only. Among under 100,000 clones listed, around 86% were seen once. The source material was PBMCs. The receptors were gathered from a woman in her seventies in good health and CMV-seropositive.

This chain uses TRBV11-3 with TRBJ2-7, with 7 nucleotides matching TRBD2. This CDR3 has 14 residues. Trimming cost V 5 bases and J 3 bases; bases outside gene matches: 7. In germline, CDR1 is SGHNT, CDR2 YENEEA. CDR3 DNA sequence: TGTGCCAGCAGCACCGGGACTAAAGACTACGAGCAGTACTTC. It yields the protein CASSTGTKDYEQYF.

The rearrangement uses TRBV2 and TRBJ2-2, with TRBD1 identical over 10 bases. There are 15 residues in the CDR3. Germline values: CDR1 SNHLY, CDR2 FYNNEI. Trimming took 5 bases from V and 4 from J; bases not matched to a gene: 4. CDR3 in DNA: TGTGCCAGCAGTCCCCGGACAGGGGGCACCGGGGAGCTGTTTTTT. Its protein is CASSPRTGGTGELFF. Combining the CDR3 with reference TRBV2 and TRBJ2-2 gives the whole variable domain EPEVTQTPSHQVTQMGQEVILRCVPISNHLYFYWYRQILGQKVEFLVSFYNNEISEKSEIFDDQFSVERPDGSNFTLKIRSTKLEDSAMYFCASSPRTGGTGELFFGEGSRLTVL.

The gene calls are TRBV7-2 and TRBJ2-3, with 13 nucleotides matching TRBD2. With 5 bases clipped from V and 5 bases from J, the junction kept 7 bases outside the gene matches. The CDR3 is 16 amino acids. Germline V CDR1 and CDR2: SGHTA, FQGNSA. The CDR3 reads CASSPGLAGIGDTQYF. CDR3 nucleotides: TGTGCCAGCAGCCCGGGACTAGCGGGAATCGGAGATACGCAGTATTTT.

The gene calls are TRBV6-1 and TRBJ1-1, with D uncertain. Germline-derived CDR1 and CDR2 are MNHNS and SASEGT. The CDR3 runs to 14 residues. Trimming stripped 0 bases from V and 5 bases from J, with 10 bases between. The CDR3 bases are TGTGCCAGCAGTGAAGCGGAAGGAGTAACTGAAGCTTTCTTT. This codes for CASSEAEGVTEAFF.